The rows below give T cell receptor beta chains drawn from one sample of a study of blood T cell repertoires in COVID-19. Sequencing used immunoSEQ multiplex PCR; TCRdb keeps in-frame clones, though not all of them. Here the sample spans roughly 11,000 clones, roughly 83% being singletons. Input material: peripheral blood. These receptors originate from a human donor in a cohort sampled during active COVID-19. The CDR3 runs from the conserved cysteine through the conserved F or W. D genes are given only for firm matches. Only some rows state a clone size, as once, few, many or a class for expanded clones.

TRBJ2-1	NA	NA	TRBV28	TGTGCCAGCAGCCCGGACAGCTCCTACAATGAGCAGTTCTTC	CASSPDSSYNEQFF
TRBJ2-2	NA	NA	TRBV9	TGTGCCAGCAGGGACAGCTACACCGGGGAGCTGTTTTTT	CASRDSYTGELFF
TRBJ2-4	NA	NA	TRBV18	TGTGCCAGCTCACCAAGGGACACAGAACTAGCCAAAAACATTCAGTACTTC	CASSPRDTELAKNIQYF
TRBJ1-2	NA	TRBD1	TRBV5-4	TGTGCCAGCAGCCTGGAACCGGGACAGGGGCACTATGGCTACACCTTC	CASSLEPGQGHYGYTF
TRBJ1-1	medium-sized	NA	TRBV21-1	TGTGCCAGCAGCCCCCGGGACAGGGAGGTTCTGAACACTGAAGCTTTCTTT	CASSPRDREVLNTEAFF
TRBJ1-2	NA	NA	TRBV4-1	TGCGCCAGCAGCCCTCCCGGACACCCCGGCTACACCTTC	CASSPPGHPGYTF
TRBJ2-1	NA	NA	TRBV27	TGTGCCAGCAGTCCCACTCGGCAGGGGCACAATGAGCAGTTCTTC	CASSPTRQGHNEQFF
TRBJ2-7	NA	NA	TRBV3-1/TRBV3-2	TGTGCCAGCAGCCGTAGACCAGAGAGGTCCGAGCAGTACTTC	CASSRRPERSEQYF
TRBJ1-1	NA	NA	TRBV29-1	TGCAGCGTTGAGGGGGGGGACACTGAAGCTTTCTTT	CSVEGGDTEAFF
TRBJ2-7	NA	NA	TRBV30	TGTGCCTGGAGTATCCAGGGGGGCGGATACGAGCAGTACTTC	CAWSIQGGGYEQYF
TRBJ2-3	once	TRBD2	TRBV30	TGTGCCTGGAGTGACAGACTAGCCTCTCTCACAGATACGCAGTATTTT	CAWSDRLASLTDTQYF
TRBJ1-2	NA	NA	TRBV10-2	TGCGCCAGCAGTGACCCGGTTACGAACTATGGCTACACCTTC	CASSDPVTNYGYTF
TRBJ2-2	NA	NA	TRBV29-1	TGCAGCGTTGGACAGCTGAACACCGGGGAGCTGTTTTTT	CSVGQLNTGELFF
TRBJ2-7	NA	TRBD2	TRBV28	TGTGCCAGCAGTGACAGCGGGACCAGACCCTACGAGCAGTACTTC	CASSDSGTRPYEQYF
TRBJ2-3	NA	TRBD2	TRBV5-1	TGCGCCAGCAGCTCTAGCGGGAGGGCCGGTACGCAGTATTTT	CASSSSGRAGTQYF
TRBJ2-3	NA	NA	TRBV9	TGTGCCAGCAGCGCCGGGGAGTTTAGCACAGATACGCAGTATTTT	CASSAGEFSTDTQYF
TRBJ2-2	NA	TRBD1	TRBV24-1	TGTGCCACCAGTGATTCCGTTGACAGGGGCGGGGAGCTGTTTTTT	CATSDSVDRGGELFF
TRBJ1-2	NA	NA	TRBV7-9	TGTGCCAGCAGCTTAGTAGAGGGGGATCATGGCTACACCTTC	CASSLVEGDHGYTF
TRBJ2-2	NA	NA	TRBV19	TGTGCCAGTAGTACCAGTCCAGGGGGGACCGGGGAGCTGTTTTTT	CASSTSPGGTGELFF
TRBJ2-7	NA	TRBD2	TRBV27	TGTGCCAGCAGTTCCGGGCCCGGGACAGGAAGACGGACTAGCGGGAGGACGGGTGAGCAGTACTTC	CASSSGPGTGRRTSGRTGEQYF
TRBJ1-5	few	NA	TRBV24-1	TGTGCCACCAGTCACACAGGGACCCCCGCGCCCCAGCATTTT	CATSHTGTPAPQHF
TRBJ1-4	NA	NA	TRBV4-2	TGTGCCAGCAGCCAATCGCAGGGTGCGACTAATGAAAAACTGTTTTTT	CASSQSQGATNEKLFF
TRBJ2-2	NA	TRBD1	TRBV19	TGTGCCAGTAGTATCGGCCGGGACAGGACCACCGGGGAGCTGTTTTTT	CASSIGRDRTTGELFF
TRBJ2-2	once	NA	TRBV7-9	TGTGCCAGCAGCCCGAGTGGGAGGAGGAACACCGGGGAGCTGTTTTTT	CASSPSGRRNTGELFF
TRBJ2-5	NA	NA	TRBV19	TGTGCCAGTAGTATTCTTCAGGGGGGCCAAGAGACCCAGTACTTC	CASSILQGGQETQYF
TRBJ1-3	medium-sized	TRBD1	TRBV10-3	TGTGCCATCAGTGAGTCGACACAGGGGAAAAACACCATATATTTT	CAISESTQGKNTIYF
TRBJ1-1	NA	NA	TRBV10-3	TGTGCCATCAGTGAGTCGGGCGCTGAAGCTTTCTTT	CAISESGAEAFF